This TCR beta chain was profiled in a study of shared clonotypes between healthy human individuals. Study outcomes and limitations: It was the few donors that limited the genetic and exposure-history diversity represented. Non-shared clonotypes had lower generation probabilities than those shared by all four donors.

It was across several immunoSEQ plates that each subset's genomic DNA was evenly split. Libraries were prepared by immunoSEQ multiplex PCR; TCRdb keeps only in-frame clonotypes and omits some of them. In the table there are about 96,000 clones, over 60% of which are singletons. Study donors comprised healthy, HIV-negative adults devoid of recent acute infection or vaccination. As for this clone: What it binds is unknown.

Looked up from germline, CDR1 is SQVTM and CDR2 is ANQGSEA. This CDR3 comprises 19 residues. V shed 5 bases, J shed 0 bases, and the junction held 19 bases outside the gene matches. The chain is built from TRBV29-1 and TRBJ2-1; 7 bases map to TRBD1. The source is a man aged 25-40 years in good health. Sequencing was done on a sample of memory CD8+ T cells sorted from blood. The sample's subset: CD45RO+ cells pooled with CCR7-negative TemRA cells. The CDR3 here is CSVQLWTGLGYHSYNEQFF. The CDR3 nucleotides are TGCAGCGTTCAGCTCTGGACAGGCTTAGGATACCACTCCTACAATGAGCAGTTCTTC.